The 8 T cell receptor beta chains listed next were all sequenced from one sample in a study of sequential checkpoint blockade in melanoma (dated by TCRdb to about 2019). The treatment or condition label corresponds to: randomized to nivolumab then ipilimumab (arm A) or the reverse (arm B). The library came from the immunoSEQ multiplex PCR assay. This is the immuneACCESS table as TCRdb keeps it, with only in-frame sequences that have V and J called. A part of the clones is gone; compared with another copy, unresolved V genes explain less than half, and the rest is unexplained. In all, the sample holds 10,000 to 15,000 clones, and roughly 24% of those were seen once. The ten largest clones capture about 20% of the sample. Here the sequenced sample was tumor tissue (inferred from file names), taken from a patient given nivolumab and ipilimumab in sequence. The receptors were gathered from a human donor with melanoma.

This clone was detected only a few times. The J gene is TRBJ2-2, the V gene TRBV11-1, with 8 bases lining up with TRBD2. The CDR3 totals 17 residues. Germline trimming cut 4 bases from V and 5 bases from J; bases unmatched to any gene: 12. CDR1 is SGHAT, CDR2 FQDESV, per germline (reference sequence). The CDR3, as DNA: TGTGCCAGCAGCTGGACCCCGCGGGGGGCTGGGACCGGGGAGCTGTTTTTT. It codes for CASSWTPRGAGTGELFF.

This clone was picked up a small number of times. The chain recombines TRBV15 with TRBJ2-5; weak D call: TRBD1 (6 bases). The V end was cut by 3 bases, the J end by 5 bases, with 13 bases between. The CDR3 contains 14 residues. Germline assignment: CDR1 LNHNV and CDR2 YYDKDF (reference sequence). The CDR3, as DNA: TGTGCCACCAGCAGTCACAGGGTCCGGGAGACCCAGTACTTC. Its translation: CATSSHRVRETQYF.

The chain links TRBV7-5 to TRBJ2-1. TRBV7-5 constitutes a pseudogene. The CDR3 contains 14 residues. Here the CDR3 reads CASSLAGQHNEQFF. CDR3 coding DNA: TGTGCCAGCAGCTTGGCCGGTCAGCACAATGAGCAGTTCTTC.

J is TRBJ1-1 and V is TRBV19; the match to TRBD1 covers 10 bases. The CDR3 loop spans 17 amino acids. Germline CDR1 reads LNHDA; CDR2 reads SQIVND (reference sequence). Trimming took 6 bases from V and 7 from J; bases not matched to a gene: 17. The CDR3 spells CASSLWTGGGVWHEAFF. The DNA for the CDR3 is TGTGCCAGTAGCCTATGGACAGGGGGAGGGGTGTGGCATGAAGCTTTCTTT.

This clone was detected only a few times. The rearrangement uses TRBV9 and TRBJ1-1; D is undetermined. With 0 bases removed from V and 6 bases from J, the gap between germline ends came to 9 bases. This CDR3 comprises 13 residues. CDR1 is SGDLS and CDR2 is YYNGEE in the germline V gene. The CDR3 loop reads CASSVEGRAEAFF. In DNA, the CDR3 is TGTGCCAGCAGCGTAGAGGGTAGGGCTGAAGCTTTCTTT.

The chain recombines TRBV28 with TRBJ2-1, with 8 bases aligning to TRBD1. J was trimmed by 5 bases and V by 6 bases; bases with no gene match: 6. This CDR3 is 14 amino acids long. Per germline, CDR1 MDHEN and CDR2 SYDVKM. The DNA of the CDR3 is TGTGCCAGCAGCATCATACAGGGGGACAATGAGCAGTTCTTC. Its translation is CASSIIQGDNEQFF.

The genes are TRBV6-8 and TRBJ2-3; TRBD2 agrees at 14 bases. V was pared by 5 bases and J by 2 bases, with 9 bases of the junction left unmatched. Germline CDR1 is MNHGY and CDR2 is SAAAGT. The CDR3 covers 18 residues. The CDR3 DNA sequence: TGTGCCAGCAGTGGACTAGCGGGGGGCTCATCATTCACAGATACGCAGTATTTT. Translating gives CASSGLAGGSSFTDTQYF.

This clone has only a few counts. The chain employs TRBV9 and TRBJ2-1; 7 bases are a match to TRBD1. From germline, CDR1 is SGDLS and CDR2 YYNGEE. J was trimmed by 4 bases and V by 5 bases; bases with no gene match: 9. The CDR3 consists of 15 residues. The CDR3 coding sequence is TGTGCCAGCAGTGTCGGGGACAGTCCATACAATGAGCAGTTCTTC. It is translated as CASSVGDSPYNEQFF.